This T cell receptor (beta chain) was recorded in a study of shared T cell receptors in the human thymus. TCRdb's table, derived via immunoSEQ multiplex PCR, lists solely in-frame clones and lacks some. Of approximately 580,000 clones detected, approximately 80% appear once; the ten largest clones hold around 0.013%. This clone appeared a single time. Trimming cost V 7 bases and J 11 bases, with 20 bases left between them. Germline V lookup: CDR1 LNHDA, CDR2 SQIVND (reference sequence). The CDR3 runs to 13 residues. The data were also submitted as part of a second study, on human thymus T cells.

Sequenced material: thymocytes. The rearrangement links TRBV19 to TRBJ1-1; D may be TRBD1 (5 bases). This TCR came from a boy younger than two with a congenital heart defect. The DNA of the CDR3 is TGTGCCAGTACCCCCGGGGGAGAGACGGAGGCTTTCTTT. Amino acids: CASTPGGETEAFF.